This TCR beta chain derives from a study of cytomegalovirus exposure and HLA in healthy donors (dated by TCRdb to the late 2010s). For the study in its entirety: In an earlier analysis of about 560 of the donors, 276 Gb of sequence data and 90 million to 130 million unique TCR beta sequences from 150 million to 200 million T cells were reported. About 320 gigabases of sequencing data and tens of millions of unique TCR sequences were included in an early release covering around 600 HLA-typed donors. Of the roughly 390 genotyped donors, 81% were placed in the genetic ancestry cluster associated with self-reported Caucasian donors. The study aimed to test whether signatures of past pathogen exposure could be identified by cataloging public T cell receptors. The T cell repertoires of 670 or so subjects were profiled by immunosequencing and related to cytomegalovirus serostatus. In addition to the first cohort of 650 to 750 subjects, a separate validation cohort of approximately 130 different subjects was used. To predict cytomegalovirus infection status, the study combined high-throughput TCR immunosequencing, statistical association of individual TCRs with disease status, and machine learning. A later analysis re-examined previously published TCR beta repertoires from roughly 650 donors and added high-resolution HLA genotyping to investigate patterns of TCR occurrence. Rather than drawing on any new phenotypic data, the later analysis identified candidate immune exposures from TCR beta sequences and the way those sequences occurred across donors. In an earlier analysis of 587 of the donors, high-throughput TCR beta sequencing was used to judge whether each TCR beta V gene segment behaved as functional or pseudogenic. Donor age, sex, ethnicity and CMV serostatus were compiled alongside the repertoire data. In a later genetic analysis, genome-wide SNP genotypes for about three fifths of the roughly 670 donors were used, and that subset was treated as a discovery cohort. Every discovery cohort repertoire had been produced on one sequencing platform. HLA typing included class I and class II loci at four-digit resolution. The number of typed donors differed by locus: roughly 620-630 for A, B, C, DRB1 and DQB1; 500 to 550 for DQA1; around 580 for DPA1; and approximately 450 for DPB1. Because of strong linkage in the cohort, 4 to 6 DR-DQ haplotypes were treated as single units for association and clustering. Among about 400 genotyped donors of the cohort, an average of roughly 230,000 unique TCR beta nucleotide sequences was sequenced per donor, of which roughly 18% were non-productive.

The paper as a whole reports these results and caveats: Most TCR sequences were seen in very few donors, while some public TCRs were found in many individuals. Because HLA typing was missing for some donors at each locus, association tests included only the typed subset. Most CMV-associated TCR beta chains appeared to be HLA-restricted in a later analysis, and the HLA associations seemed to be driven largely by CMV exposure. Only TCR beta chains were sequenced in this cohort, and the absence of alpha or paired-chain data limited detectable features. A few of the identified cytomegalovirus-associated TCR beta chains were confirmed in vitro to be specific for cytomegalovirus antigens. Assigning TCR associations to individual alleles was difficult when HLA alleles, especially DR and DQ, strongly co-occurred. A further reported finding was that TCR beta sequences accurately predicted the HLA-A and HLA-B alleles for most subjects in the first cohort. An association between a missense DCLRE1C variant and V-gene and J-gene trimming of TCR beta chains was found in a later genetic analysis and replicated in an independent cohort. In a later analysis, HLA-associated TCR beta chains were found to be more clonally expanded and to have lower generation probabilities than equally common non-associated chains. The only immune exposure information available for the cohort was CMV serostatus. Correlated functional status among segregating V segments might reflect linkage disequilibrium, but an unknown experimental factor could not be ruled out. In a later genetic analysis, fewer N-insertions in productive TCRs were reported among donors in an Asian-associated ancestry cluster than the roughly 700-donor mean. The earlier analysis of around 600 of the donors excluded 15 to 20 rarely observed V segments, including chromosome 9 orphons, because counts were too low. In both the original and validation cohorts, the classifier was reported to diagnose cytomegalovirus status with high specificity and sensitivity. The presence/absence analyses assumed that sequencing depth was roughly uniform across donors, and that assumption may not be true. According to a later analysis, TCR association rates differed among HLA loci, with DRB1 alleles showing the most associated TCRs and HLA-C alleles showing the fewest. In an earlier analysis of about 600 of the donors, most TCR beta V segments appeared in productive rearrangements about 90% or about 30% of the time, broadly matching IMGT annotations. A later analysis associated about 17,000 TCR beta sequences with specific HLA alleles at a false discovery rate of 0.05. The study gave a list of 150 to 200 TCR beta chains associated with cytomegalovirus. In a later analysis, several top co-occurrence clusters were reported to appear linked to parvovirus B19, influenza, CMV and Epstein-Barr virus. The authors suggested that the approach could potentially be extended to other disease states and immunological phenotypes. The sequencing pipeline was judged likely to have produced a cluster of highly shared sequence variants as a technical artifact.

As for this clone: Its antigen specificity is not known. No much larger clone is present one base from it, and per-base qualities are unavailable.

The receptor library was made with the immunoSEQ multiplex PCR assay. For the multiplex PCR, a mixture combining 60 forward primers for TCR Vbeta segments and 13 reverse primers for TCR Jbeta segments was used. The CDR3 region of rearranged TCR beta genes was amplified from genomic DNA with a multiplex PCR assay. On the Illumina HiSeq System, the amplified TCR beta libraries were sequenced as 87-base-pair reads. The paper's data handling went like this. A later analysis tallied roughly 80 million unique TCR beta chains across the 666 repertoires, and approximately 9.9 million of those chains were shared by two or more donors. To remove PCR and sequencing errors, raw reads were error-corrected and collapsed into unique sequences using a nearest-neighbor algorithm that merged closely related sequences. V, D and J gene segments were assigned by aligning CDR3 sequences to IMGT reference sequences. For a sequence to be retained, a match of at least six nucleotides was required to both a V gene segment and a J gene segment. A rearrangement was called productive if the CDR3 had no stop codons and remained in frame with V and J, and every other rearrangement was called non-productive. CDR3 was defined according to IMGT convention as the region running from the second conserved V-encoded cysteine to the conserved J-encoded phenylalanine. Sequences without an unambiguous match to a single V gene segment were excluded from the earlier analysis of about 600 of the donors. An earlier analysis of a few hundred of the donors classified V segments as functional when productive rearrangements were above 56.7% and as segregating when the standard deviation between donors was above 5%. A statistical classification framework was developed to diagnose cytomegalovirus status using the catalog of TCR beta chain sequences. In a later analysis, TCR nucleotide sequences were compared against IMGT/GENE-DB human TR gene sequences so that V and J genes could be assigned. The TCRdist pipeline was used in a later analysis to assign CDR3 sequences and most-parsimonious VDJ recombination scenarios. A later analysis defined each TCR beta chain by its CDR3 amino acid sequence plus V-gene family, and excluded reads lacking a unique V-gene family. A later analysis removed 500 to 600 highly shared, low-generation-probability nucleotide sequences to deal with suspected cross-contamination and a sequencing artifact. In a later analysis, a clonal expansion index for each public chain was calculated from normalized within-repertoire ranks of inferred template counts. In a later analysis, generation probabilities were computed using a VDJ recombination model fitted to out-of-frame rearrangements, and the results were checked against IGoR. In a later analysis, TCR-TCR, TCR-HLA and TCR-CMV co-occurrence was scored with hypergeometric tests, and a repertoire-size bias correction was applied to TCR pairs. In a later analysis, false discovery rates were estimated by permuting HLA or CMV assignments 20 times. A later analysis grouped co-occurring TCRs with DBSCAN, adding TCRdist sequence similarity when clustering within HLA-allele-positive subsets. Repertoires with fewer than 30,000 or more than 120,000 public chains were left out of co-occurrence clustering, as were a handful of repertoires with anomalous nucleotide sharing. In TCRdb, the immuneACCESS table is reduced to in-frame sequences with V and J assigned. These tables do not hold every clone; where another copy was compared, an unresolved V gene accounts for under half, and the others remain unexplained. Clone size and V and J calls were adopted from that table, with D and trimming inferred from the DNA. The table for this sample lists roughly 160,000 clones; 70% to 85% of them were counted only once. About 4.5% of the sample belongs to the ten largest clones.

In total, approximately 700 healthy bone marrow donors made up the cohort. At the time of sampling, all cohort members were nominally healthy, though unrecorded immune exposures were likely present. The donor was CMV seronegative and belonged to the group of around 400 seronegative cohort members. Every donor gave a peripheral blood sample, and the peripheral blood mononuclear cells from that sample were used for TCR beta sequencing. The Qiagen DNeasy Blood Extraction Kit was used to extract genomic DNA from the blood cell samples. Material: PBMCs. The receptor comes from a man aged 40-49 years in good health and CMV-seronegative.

Here the CDR3 is given as CASTPDRGGTGELFF. The nucleotide sequence reads as follows: TGTGCCTCCACACCGGACAGGGGAGGGACCGGGGAGCTGTTTTTT. This sequence uses TRBV19 and TRBJ2-2, with 9 junctional bases fitting TRBD1. The germline V gene (reference sequence) specifies LNHDA as CDR1 and SQIVND as CDR2. Relative to germline, V is missing 11 bases and J is missing 5 bases, with 12 bases of the junction outside any gene match. The CDR3 goes from the cysteine to the phenylalanine over 15 residues. Just CDR3 DNA is preserved here, 45 bases in frame from base 1.